These 17 T cell receptor beta chains share one sample of origin, sequenced in a study of PD-1 blockade in classical Hodgkin lymphoma. Profiling relied on immunoSEQ multiplex PCR, and the TCRdb table lists in-frame clones only, not all of them. Here the sample spans approximately 99,000 clones, roughly 80% being singletons. In every patient, relapse followed autologous stem cell transplantation, while exposure to brentuximab vedotin differed. The specimen was peripheral blood mononuclear cells (PBMCs), collected before the second cycle of nivolumab. The receptors derive from a human donor with classical Hodgkin lymphoma.

The CDR3 loop is CASSPDGWTITGELFF. The CDR3 DNA reads TGTGCCAGCAGCCCTGACGGCTGGACTATCACCGGGGAGCTGTTTTTT. The chain links TRBV5-4 to TRBJ2-2; D may be TRBD2 (6 bases). The V end was cut by 4 bases, the J end by 4 bases, with 17 bases between. The CDR3 totals 16 residues. Per germline, CDR1 SGHNT and CDR2 YYREEE (reference sequence).

The chain combines TRBV28 with TRBJ2-5; 12 bases map to TRBD2. The CDR3 sequence is 17 residues long. With 1 base clipped from V and 4 bases from J, the junction kept 7 bases outside the gene matches. Germline V gene data show CDR1 as MDHEN and CDR2 as SYDVKM. CDR3 protein: CASSLFSLAGGRETQYF. CDR3 nucleotide sequence: TGTGCCAGCAGTTTATTCTCCCTAGCGGGAGGGAGAGAGACCCAGTACTTC. The variable domain in full, completed from reference TRBV28 and TRBJ2-5, reads DVKVTQSSRYLVKRTGEKVFLECVQDMDHENMFWYRQDPGLGLRLIYFSYDVKMKEKGDIPEGYSVSREKKERFSLILESASTNQTSMYLCASSLFSLAGGRETQYFGPGTRLLVL.

The J gene is TRBJ2-7, the V gene TRBV4-3, with 9 bases aligning to TRBD1. V dropped 4 bases and J dropped 3; count of bases not matched to a gene: 7. The CDR3 is 15 residues long. Germline lookup yields CDR1 LGHNA and CDR2 YSLEER. CDR3: CASSLGGTGNYEQYF. The CDR3 DNA reads as TGCGCCAGCAGCCTCGGGGGGACAGGGAACTACGAGCAGTACTTC.

The rearrangement links TRBV6-5 to TRBJ1-2; D is possibly TRBD1 (6 bases). V was trimmed by 2 bases and J by 8 bases, leaving 9 bases between them. This CDR3 contains 12 residues. The germline gives CDR1 MNHEY, CDR2 SVGAGI. The CDR3 region is CASSYQGYGYTF. The CDR3 nucleotides are TGTGCCAGCAGTTACCAGGGGTACGGCTACACCTTC.

The chain links TRBV11-2 to TRBJ2-5; 14 bases map to TRBD2. The CDR3 is made up of 16 amino acids. V lost 5 bases, J lost 5 bases, and 7 bases stayed unmatched. Germline V gives CDR1 SGHAT, CDR2 FQNNGV. The CDR3 loop reads CASSQGLAGGQETQYF. CDR3 DNA: TGTGCCAGCAGCCAAGGACTAGCGGGAGGTCAGGAGACCCAGTACTTC.

CDR3 residues: CASSYFEQGREKLFF. The CDR3 bases are TGTGCCAGCAGTTACTTTGAGCAGGGACGGGAAAAACTGTTTTTT. The chain combines TRBV6-5 with TRBJ1-4; D perhaps matches TRBD1 (5 bases). This CDR3 spans 15 amino acids. Between the trimmed V and J ends, which lost 1 base and 8 bases, there was a span of 14 bases. In germline, CDR1 is MNHEY, CDR2 SVGAGI.

This chain connects TRBV5-1 to TRBJ2-6; D unresolved. The CDR3 spans 15 residues. With 4 bases removed from V and 0 bases from J, the gap between germline ends came to 8 bases. Per germline, CDR1 SGHRS and CDR2 YFSETQ. The CDR3 is CASSTWGSGANVLTF. The CDR3 coding sequence is TGCGCCAGCAGCACTTGGGGCTCTGGGGCCAACGTCCTGACTTTC.

The chain employs TRBV7-2 and TRBJ1-5, with 8 bases matching TRBD1. After removal of 5 bases from V and 6 bases from J, the junction contained 6 bases not matched to a gene. Germline CDR1 and CDR2: SGHTA and FQGNSA. The CDR3 runs to 14 residues. CDR3 nucleotides: TGTGCCAGCAGCCTGGACAGGGTCACTCAGCCCCAGCATTTT. It translates to CASSLDRVTQPQHF.

This rearrangement joins TRBV5-1 to TRBJ1-6, with D uncertain. The V end lost 3 bases, the J end lost 6 bases, and 10 bases lay between the germline ends. Germline V gives CDR1 SGHRS, CDR2 YFSETQ. CDR3 length: 14 amino acids. In nucleotides, the CDR3 is TGCGCCAGCAGCTCGGAACTGGGTAATTCACCCCTCCACTTT. As protein: CASSSELGNSPLHF.

The chain joins TRBV14 to TRBJ2-1; D may be TRBD2 (6 bases). The CDR3 totals 17 residues. The germline V and J ends were trimmed by 4 bases and 3 bases, with 19 bases remaining between them. The germline CDR1 and CDR2 sequences are SGHDN and FVKESK. CDR3 DNA: TGTGCCAGCAGCCTTAGATCGGGCTCGCGGGACTACAATGAGCAGTTCTTC. Translation: CASSLRSGSRDYNEQFF.

The chain uses TRBV27 and TRBJ2-1; 8 positions match TRBD2. The V segment lost 5 bases and the J segment 1 base; nucleotides outside the gene matches: 4. From germline, CDR1 is MNHEY and CDR2 SMNVEV (reference sequence). The CDR3 contains 15 residues. The CDR3 sequence is CASSLSGVSYNEQFF. CDR3 DNA: TGTGCCAGCAGTCTTAGCGGGGTTTCCTACAATGAGCAGTTCTTC.

The rearrangement joins TRBV30 to TRBJ2-5, with a possible D match to TRBD2 (6 bases). CDR1 GTSNPN and CDR2 SVGIG come from the germline V gene (reference sequence). The germline V and J ends were trimmed by 4 bases and 0 bases, with 15 bases remaining between them. The CDR3 length is 15 residues. This CDR3 reads CAWTQGGPYQETQYF. The CDR3 DNA reads as TGTGCCTGGACCCAGGGAGGCCCGTACCAAGAGACCCAGTACTTC.

This clone was seen just once. V is TRBV5-4 and J is TRBJ2-5; D gene unclear. This CDR3 has 13 amino acids. The germline V gene encodes CDR1 SGHNT and CDR2 YYREEE (reference sequence). Trimming took 4 bases from V and 1 from J, leaving 8 bases between them. The CDR3 protein is CASSPSIQETQYF. The CDR3 nucleotides are TGTGCCAGCAGCCCCAGTATCCAAGAGACCCAGTACTTC.

The chain couples TRBV13 to TRBJ1-1; TRBD1 might be the D (5 bases). V was shortened by 5 bases and J by 1 base, with 20 bases between the two germline ends. Germline CDR1 PRHDT, CDR2 FYEKMQ (reference sequence). The CDR3 totals 17 residues. The CDR3 sequence is CASSPLRTGGQNTEAFF. Written as DNA, the CDR3 is TGTGCCAGCAGCCCCCTCCGAACAGGAGGGCAGAACACTGAAGCTTTCTTT.

This chain uses TRBV2 with TRBJ2-5; D may be TRBD1 (5 bases). The germline V and J ends were trimmed by 7 bases and 1 base, with 7 bases remaining between them. Germline-derived CDR1 and CDR2 are SNHLY and FYNNEI. CDR3 length: 12 amino acids. CDR3 sequence (DNA): TGTGCCAGCAACAGGTTCCAAGAGACCCAGTACTTC. As protein: CASNRFQETQYF. Based on the CDR3 plus reference TRBV2 and TRBJ2-5, the full variable domain is EPEVTQTPSHQVTQMGQEVILRCVPISNHLYFYWYRQILGQKVEFLVSFYNNEISEKSEIFDDQFSVERPDGSNFTLKIRSTKLEDSAMYFCASNRFQETQYFGPGTRLLVL.

The V and J genes are TRBV19 and TRBJ1-2, with D unresolved. The CDR3 has 14 amino acids. Trimming stripped 2 bases from V and 1 base from J, with 8 bases between. The germline CDR1 and CDR2 sequences are LNHDA and SQIVND (reference sequence). The CDR3 bases are TGTGCCAGTAGTATAAAAAGGGTTAACTATGGCTACACCTTC. As protein: CASSIKRVNYGYTF.

The chain joins TRBV10-3 to TRBJ1-1; D is possibly TRBD1 (5 bases). CDR3 length: 14 amino acids. V was cut by 6 bases and J by 3 bases, with 14 bases left in between. Per germline, CDR1 ENHRY and CDR2 SYGVKD. CDR3 DNA: TGTGCCATCAGAGGGGACGTCGCGGACACTGAAGCTTTCTTT. This encodes CAIRGDVADTEAFF.